The 23 T cell receptor beta chains presented below share a single source sample, sequenced in a study of cytomegalovirus exposure and HLA in healthy donors. The study ran its PCR with 60 Vbeta and 13 Jbeta primers. Data came from immunoSEQ multiplex PCR; TCRdb stores just in-frame clones and leaves some out. The data show 200,000 to 250,000 clones, with around 80% seen just once and roughly 2.5% held by the top ten. Sequencing was carried out using PBMCs. The receptors shown here come from a woman aged 55-69 years in good health and CMV-seropositive.

This sequence joins TRBV4-2 and TRBJ2-1; 10 bases are shared with TRBD2. Germline V gene lookup returns CDR1 LGHNA and CDR2 YNFKEQ. The CDR3 covers 13 residues. V was pared by 3 bases and J by 12 bases, with 5 bases of the junction left unmatched. The CDR3 DNA reads as TGTGCCAGCAGCCATCAGCGGGGGGGCGCGCAGTTCTTC. Its protein product is CASSHQRGGAQFF.

The J gene is TRBJ2-7, the V gene TRBV11-2; 15 bases map to TRBD2. V gave up 5 bases and J gave up 5 bases; unmatched junction bases: 10. The CDR3 covers 17 residues. Germline CDR1 SGHAT, CDR2 FQNNGV. The CDR3 spells CASSTGTSGGTMNEQYF. CDR3 bases: TGTGCCAGCAGCACCGGGACTAGCGGGGGGACGATGAACGAGCAGTACTTC.

The chain uses TRBV30 and TRBJ2-5, with 11 bases matching TRBD2. Germline V gene data show CDR1 as GTSNPN and CDR2 as SVGIG (reference sequence). Trimming removed 4 bases from V and 9 bases from J; junction bases left unmatched: 16. The CDR3 loop spans 16 amino acids. In DNA form, the CDR3 reads TGTGCCTGGACCCCCTTGGGACTAGCGGTATTCGGTGCCCAGTACTTC. Protein product: CAWTPLGLAVFGAQYF.

V is TRBV15 and J is TRBJ1-3, with D maybe TRBD1 (6 bases). The CDR3 sequence is 15 residues long. V was pared by 1 base and J by 6 bases, with 13 bases between. Germline V CDR1 and CDR2: LNHNV, YYDKDF (reference sequence). The CDR3 sequence is CATSRGPGEENTIYF. Here the CDR3 DNA reads TGTGCCACCAGCAGAGGACCAGGGGAAGAAAACACCATATATTTT.

This clone was detected only a few times. The rearrangement links TRBV28 to TRBJ1-2; 10 bases map to TRBD1. V gave up 5 bases and J gave up 8 bases; unmatched junction bases: 11. The CDR3 length is 15 residues. Germline lookup yields CDR1 MDHEN and CDR2 SYDVKM. DNA of the CDR3: TGTGCCAGCAGTCTCGGGACAGGGGCCCCTTACGGCTACACCTTC. Translation: CASSLGTGAPYGYTF.

The rearrangement links TRBV5-6 to TRBJ2-1; 10 nucleotides match TRBD2. CDR1 is SGHDT and CDR2 is YYEEEE in the germline V gene. J was trimmed by 7 bases and V by 2 bases; bases with no gene match: 15. This CDR3 contains 18 residues. CDR3 sequence: CASSFASGRYWVRNEQFF. In DNA, the CDR3 is TGTGCCAGCAGCTTTGCTAGCGGGAGATACTGGGTTAGGAATGAGCAGTTCTTC.

The V gene is TRBV2, the J gene TRBJ2-5, with TRBD2 as a possible D gene (6 bases). CDR1 is SNHLY, CDR2 FYNNEI, per germline. The V end lost 6 bases, the J end lost 5 bases, and 19 bases lay between the germline ends. This CDR3 has 15 amino acids. The DNA of the CDR3 is TGTGCCAGCAGGCAGACCGGGACTCGGACGGAGACCCAGTACTTC. Translating gives CASRQTGTRTETQYF.

This sequence joins TRBV28 and TRBJ2-7; D gene ambiguous. Germline CDR1 and CDR2: MDHEN and SYDVKM. This CDR3 spans 14 amino acids. The V end was cut by 4 bases, the J end by 0 bases, with 10 bases between. The CDR3 bases are TGTGCCAGCAGTTCCGCAGGAAGCTCCTACGAGCAGTACTTC. The encoded protein is CASSSAGSSYEQYF.

The chain recombines TRBV19 with TRBJ2-5; no reliable D call. The CDR3 length is 15 residues. CDR1 is LNHDA, CDR2 SQIVND, per germline (reference sequence). V was pared by 0 bases and J by 2 bases, with 10 bases between. The CDR3 is CASSIEAGLQETQYF. DNA for the CDR3: TGTGCCAGTAGTATAGAGGCAGGCCTTCAAGAGACCCAGTACTTC.

J is TRBJ2-7 and V is TRBV4-1; TRBD2 matches at 12 bases. The CDR3 sequence is 16 residues long. The ends lost 3 bases at V and 0 bases at J; junction bases unmatched: 3. The germline V gene has CDR1 MGHRA and CDR2 YSYEKL. The CDR3: CASSHWTSGISYEQYF. CDR3 bases: TGCGCCAGCAGCCATTGGACTAGCGGGATCTCCTACGAGCAGTACTTC.

This clone was recorded only once. The genes are TRBV18 and TRBJ2-1; D gene ambiguous. V was shortened by 1 base and J by 4 bases, with 11 bases between the two germline ends. Germline V gene sequence: CDR1 KGHSH, CDR2 LQKENI. CDR3 length: 15 residues. The DNA for the CDR3 is TGTGCCAGCTCACCACTCAGCGCTACTTACAATGAGCAGTTCTTC. Its translation: CASSPLSATYNEQFF.

This chain links TRBV2 with TRBJ2-7, with 14 positions matching TRBD2. The germline gives CDR1 SNHLY, CDR2 FYNNEI. The CDR3 runs 16 residues. Trimming cost V 3 bases and J 5 bases; bases outside gene matches: 6. DNA of the CDR3: TGTGCCAGCAGTGATCGACTAGCGGGAGGGCGCAACGAGCAGTACTTC. It encodes CASSDRLAGGRNEQYF.

This chain links TRBV6-6 with TRBJ2-1; 8 bases match TRBD1. V shed 7 bases, J shed 6 bases, and the junction held 11 bases outside the gene matches. The CDR3 totals 15 residues. Per germline, CDR1 MNHNY and CDR2 SVGAGI (reference sequence). CDR3 sequence (DNA): TGTGCCAGCAACTCCCGGACAGGGATAGGCAATGAGCAGTTCTTC. As protein: CASNSRTGIGNEQFF.

V and J are TRBV7-2 and TRBJ2-5, with TRBD1 identical over 11 bases. The junction had 6 bases not matched to a gene; V was cut back by 5 bases and J by 4 bases. The CDR3 has 15 residues. In germline, CDR1 is SGHTA, CDR2 FQGNSA. CDR3 in DNA: TGTGCCAGCAGCACCCGGACAGGGGGCGGAGAGACCCAGTACTTC. This sequence encodes CASSTRTGGGETQYF.

In its sample, this clone was seen a few times. The chain employs TRBV7-8 and TRBJ1-1, with no clear D. CDR1 is SGHVS and CDR2 is FQNEAQ in the germline V gene. Trimming took off 2 bases at V and 4 bases at J, with 11 bases between the two ends. The CDR3 loop spans 14 amino acids. CDR3 sequence reads: CASSLHEGSTEAFF. CDR3 nucleotide sequence: TGTGCCAGCAGCTTACACGAAGGGAGCACTGAAGCTTTCTTT.

This chain links TRBV5-1 with TRBJ2-7, with 7 bases fitting TRBD2. The CDR3 sequence is 15 residues long. CDR1 and CDR2 (germline): SGHRS, YFSETQ. The V gene end was trimmed by 0 bases and the J gene end by 5 bases; junction bases not matched to a gene: 8. CDR3 residues: CASSLAGLVVDEQYF. Here the CDR3 DNA reads TGCGCCAGCAGCTTGGCCGGACTAGTGGTGGACGAGCAGTACTTC.

Notes on this clone: The CDR3 does not close with the conserved phenylalanine or tryptophan, likely indicating a read error. The DNA is omitted, as the CDR3 cannot be located on it reliably, and the CDR3 follows TCRdb's listing. The chain has TRBV5-1 and TRBJ1-2; whether TRBD1, the table's D call, matches the DNA was not checked. Germline assignment: CDR1 SGHRS and CDR2 YFSETQ. The CDR3 is 13 amino acids in total, end residues counted. This chain's CDR3 is CASSSKSRTDAAI.

CDR3 loop: CASSRGLGNSPLHF. The CDR3 coding sequence is TGTGCCAGCAGTCGGGGGTTGGGGAATTCACCCCTCCACTTT. The chain links TRBV6-1 to TRBJ1-6; a weak D match, TRBD1 (5 bases). Trimming cost V 5 bases and J 7 bases, with 12 bases left between them. The CDR3 has 14 amino acids. Germline CDR1 and CDR2: MNHNS and SASEGT.

The chain has TRBV18 and TRBJ2-7; weak D call: TRBD1 (5 bases). There are 14 residues in the CDR3. Germline assignment: CDR1 KGHSH and CDR2 LQKENI. V was trimmed by 3 bases and J by 2 bases, leaving 11 bases between them. CDR3 sequence: CASSPPTEPYEQYF. The CDR3 region has the DNA TGTGCCAGCTCACCCCCGACAGAGCCCTACGAGCAGTACTTC.

CDR3: CASSLKGAGDSPLHF. The CDR3 DNA sequence: TGTGCCAGCAGCTTAAAGGGAGCAGGGGACTCACCCCTCCACTTT. The J gene is TRBJ1-6, the V gene TRBV7-9; D may be TRBD1 (6 bases). CDR1 is SEHNR, CDR2 FQNEAQ, per germline (reference sequence). CDR3 length: 15 residues. V dropped 2 bases and J dropped 10 bases, with 15 bases sitting between them.

The rearrangement links TRBV11-2 to TRBJ1-2; D is ambiguous. The CDR3 contains 14 residues. The V and J ends lost 6 bases and 4 bases respectively, with 15 bases between them. CDR1 is SGHAT and CDR2 is FQNNGV in the germline V gene. CDR3 protein: CASRPGGAFYGYTF. DNA of the CDR3: TGTGCCAGCAGACCTGGCGGAGCCTTCTATGGCTACACCTTC.

The genes are TRBV28 and TRBJ1-1; TRBD1 matches 9 bases. This CDR3 has 16 residues. V shed 4 bases and J 6 bases; nucleotides not matched to a gene: 12. From germline, CDR1 is MDHEN and CDR2 SYDVKM. CDR3 DNA sequence: TGTGCCAGCAGTTCACCGGGACAGGGCCGAACGGCTGAAGCTTTCTTT. It is translated as CASSSPGQGRTAEAFF.

The rearrangement links TRBV7-9 to TRBJ1-6; maybe TRBD1 (5 bases). Germline V gives CDR1 SEHNR, CDR2 FQNEAQ (reference sequence). The CDR3 has 14 amino acids. The V gene lost 6 bases and the J gene lost 7 bases, with 13 bases spanning the gap. The CDR3 sequence: CASRPGQPNSPLHF. The CDR3 DNA reads as TGTGCCAGCAGACCCGGACAACCGAATTCACCCCTCCACTTT.